This TCR beta chain was recovered during a study of T cell responses to AZD1222 COVID-19 vaccine. This clone was recorded once. What it binds is unknown. Findings of the study overall: The donor group comprised mostly white British people and more females; the analysis possibly underestimated clonal diversity.

Produced via immunoSEQ multiplex PCR; TCRdb's table is partial and in-frame only. Among over 95,000 clones listed, about nine tenths were seen once. This CDR3 is built from 15 residues. J lost 3 bases, V lost 6 bases, and 8 bases had no gene match. Germline CDR1 is ENHRY and CDR2 is SYGVKD. This chain connects TRBV10-3 to TRBJ2-3; 8 nucleotides match TRBD1. The material sequenced was peripheral blood, taken 28 days after the second AZD1222 dose. The receptor was isolated from an adult who received the AZD1222 COVID-19 vaccine. CDR3 in amino acids: CAIRPTGESTDTQYF. The CDR3 coding sequence is TGTGCCATCAGGCCGACAGGGGAAAGTACAGATACGCAGTATTTT.